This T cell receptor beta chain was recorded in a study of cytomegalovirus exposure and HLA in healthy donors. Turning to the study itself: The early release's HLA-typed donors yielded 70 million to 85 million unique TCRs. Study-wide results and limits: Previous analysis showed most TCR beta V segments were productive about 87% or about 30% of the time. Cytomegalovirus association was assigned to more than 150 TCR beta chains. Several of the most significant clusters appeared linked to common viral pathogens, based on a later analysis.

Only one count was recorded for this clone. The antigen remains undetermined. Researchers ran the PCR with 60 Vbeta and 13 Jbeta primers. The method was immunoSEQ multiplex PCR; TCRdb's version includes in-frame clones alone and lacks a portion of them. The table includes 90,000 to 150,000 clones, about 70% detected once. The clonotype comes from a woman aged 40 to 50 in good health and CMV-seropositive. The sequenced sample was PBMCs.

The CDR3 nucleotides read TGCGCCAGCAGCTTGGCAAGAGGGAATGAGCAGTTCTTC. Protein: CASSLARGNEQFF. The chain is built from TRBV5-1 and TRBJ2-1, with TRBD2 as a possible D gene (5 bases). The germline gives CDR1 SGHRS, CDR2 YFSETQ. The V end was cut by 0 bases, the J end by 7 bases, with 8 bases between. The CDR3 has 13 residues.